This note documents a single T cell receptor (beta chain) sequence. Its matching antigen is unknown. Source material for naive CD8 libraries was about 20,000 to 1,100,000 sorted cells, with 10%, 30% or 50% RNA. For naive CD8 T cells, sorting used the CD8+CD4-CCR7+CD45RA+ phenotype. The data are from a study of molecular identifiers for immune sequencing clone quantification. Overall study results and limits: More than 99% of effector molecules, versus under 1% of naive-cell molecules, belonged to clones above 20 RNA copies.

The CDR3 totals 14 residues. Per the germline V gene, CDR1 is LNHDA and CDR2 is SQIVND (reference sequence). The V end lost 4 bases, the J end lost 5 bases, and 14 bases lay between the germline ends. Making the bulk TCR libraries relied on previously described methods and listed TCR primers. A single record per CDR3 protein comes from TCRdb applying MiXCR to the PCR reads. This sample has about 510,000 distinct CDR3 sequences, with around a fifth found just once. The sequence came from a human donor in good health. Some libraries in this study had Jurkat cell RNA spiked in. J is TRBJ1-1 and V is TRBV19; D may be TRBD1 (6 bases). The specimen sequenced was naive CD8+ T cells from blood, with Jurkat cell RNA spiked in. The subset here: FACS-sorted CD8+CD4-CCR7+CD45RA+ naive T cells. CDR3 amino acids: CASSTSTGWTEAFF. In DNA form, the CDR3 reads TGTGCCAGTAGTACCTCCACAGGGTGGACTGAAGCTTTCTTT.